This is a list of T cell receptor beta chains from one sample in a study of blood T cell repertoires in COVID-19. Profiling relied on immunoSEQ multiplex PCR, and the TCRdb table lists in-frame clones only, not all of them. The table shows 150,000 to 200,000 clones, with 70% to 90% occurring only once. Sequencing was performed on peripheral blood. The source is a woman older than 75 in a cohort sampled during active or convalescent COVID-19. Each CDR3 is given with its conserved first and last residue. The order of the fields is J gene, CDR3 length, clone size, D gene, V gene, CDR3 DNA, CDR3 protein. D genes are given only for firm matches. Clone size appears in some rows only: once, few, many, or a class for an expanded clone.

j_gene: TRBJ2-5
len: 16
abundance: .
d_gene: TRBD1
v_gene: TRBV9
CDR3nt: TGTGCCAGCAGCGACCTGCCACCGGGACAGGTGGAGACCCAGTACTTC
CDR3aa: CASSDLPPGQVETQYF

j_gene: TRBJ1-3
len: 14
abundance: .
d_gene: .
v_gene: TRBV29-1
CDR3nt: TGCAGCGTTGGAGCGGCAGGCTCTGGAAACACCATATATTTT
CDR3aa: CSVGAAGSGNTIYF

j_gene: TRBJ2-5
len: 15
abundance: once
d_gene: TRBD1
v_gene: TRBV5-4
CDR3nt: TGTGCCAGCAGTCCCGGACAGGGGGCGGTTGAGACCCAGTACTTC
CDR3aa: CASSPGQGAVETQYF

j_gene: TRBJ2-3
len: 14
abundance: once
d_gene: TRBD2
v_gene: TRBV9
CDR3nt: TGTGCCAGCAGCGTTAGCGGGGACACAGATACGCAGTATTTT
CDR3aa: CASSVSGDTDTQYF

j_gene: TRBJ1-2
len: 13
abundance: .
d_gene: .
v_gene: TRBV7-2
CDR3nt: TGTGCCAGCAGCTTAGCAGGAGGGTTGGGCTACACCTTC
CDR3aa: CASSLAGGLGYTF

j_gene: TRBJ2-1
len: 13
abundance: .
d_gene: TRBD1
v_gene: TRBV27
CDR3nt: TGTGCCAGCAGACCTCGACAGGGGGGTGAGCAGTTCTTC
CDR3aa: CASRPRQGGEQFF

j_gene: TRBJ2-7
len: 13
abundance: .
d_gene: .
v_gene: TRBV27
CDR3nt: TGTGCCAGCAGTTTAACAGGGAGCTACGAGCAGTACTTC
CDR3aa: CASSLTGSYEQYF

j_gene: TRBJ1-3
len: 16
abundance: .
d_gene: .
v_gene: TRBV4-1
CDR3nt: TGCGCCAGCAGCACCCGGACAGCGGACTCTGGAAACACCATATATTTT
CDR3aa: CASSTRTADSGNTIYF

j_gene: TRBJ1-6
len: 14
abundance: .
d_gene: .
v_gene: TRBV5-1
CDR3nt: TGCGCCAGCAGCTTGTCAGACAGAAATTCACCCCTCCACTTT
CDR3aa: CASSLSDRNSPLHF

j_gene: TRBJ2-2
len: 13
abundance: .
d_gene: .
v_gene: TRBV29-1
CDR3nt: TGCAGCGTTGACTGGCAAAAAACCGGGGAGCTGTTTTTT
CDR3aa: CSVDWQKTGELFF

j_gene: TRBJ2-1
len: 15
abundance: .
d_gene: TRBD2
v_gene: TRBV6-5
CDR3nt: TGTGCCAGCAGTAGGGGCGGGAGCTCCTACAATGAGCAGTTCTTC
CDR3aa: CASSRGGSSYNEQFF

j_gene: TRBJ2-3
len: 15
abundance: .
d_gene: TRBD2
v_gene: TRBV6-5
CDR3nt: TGTGCCAGCAGCCGACTAGCGGGGGCCCTAGATACGCAGTATTTT
CDR3aa: CASSRLAGALDTQYF

j_gene: TRBJ1-3
len: 15
abundance: .
d_gene: .
v_gene: TRBV6-5
CDR3nt: TGTGCCAGCACGAAACAGGGCCTCTCTGGAAACACCATATATTTT
CDR3aa: CASTKQGLSGNTIYF

j_gene: TRBJ1-6
len: 15
abundance: .
d_gene: .
v_gene: TRBV5-4
CDR3nt: TGTGCCAGCAGCTTGGGAGGGTTCAATAATTCACCCCTCCACTTT
CDR3aa: CASSLGGFNNSPLHF

j_gene: TRBJ1-6
len: 16
abundance: .
d_gene: .
v_gene: TRBV21-1
CDR3nt: TGTGCCAGCAGCAAAAAAGCCCCGGACAGTAATTCACCCCTCCACTTT
CDR3aa: CASSKKAPDSNSPLHF

j_gene: TRBJ2-1
len: 17
abundance: .
d_gene: TRBD2
v_gene: TRBV13
CDR3nt: TGTGCCAGCAGCCCGACTAGCGGGGGGAGCTCCTACAATGAGCAGTTCTTC
CDR3aa: CASSPTSGGSSYNEQFF

j_gene: TRBJ1-1
len: 14
abundance: .
d_gene: TRBD1
v_gene: TRBV15
CDR3nt: TGTGCCACCAGCAAGGGACAGGTGAACACTGAAGCTTTCTTT
CDR3aa: CATSKGQVNTEAFF

j_gene: TRBJ2-5
len: 18
abundance: .
d_gene: TRBD2
v_gene: TRBV4-3
CDR3nt: TGCGCCAGCAGCCAGGGGAGGACTAGCGGGGGGGCAGGAGAGACCCAGTACTTC
CDR3aa: CASSQGRTSGGAGETQYF

j_gene: TRBJ1-1
len: 13
abundance: .
d_gene: .
v_gene: TRBV27
CDR3nt: TGTGCCAGCAGATTAACAGGGAACACTGAAGCTTTCTTT
CDR3aa: CASRLTGNTEAFF

j_gene: TRBJ1-4
len: 14
abundance: once
d_gene: TRBD1
v_gene: TRBV5-6
CDR3nt: TGTGCCAGCAGCCTCGGACAGGGCCATGAAAAACTGTTTTTT
CDR3aa: CASSLGQGHEKLFF

j_gene: TRBJ1-2
len: 11
abundance: few
d_gene: .
v_gene: TRBV20-1
CDR3nt: TGCAGTGCTCACAGTAACTATGGCTACACCTTC
CDR3aa: CSAHSNYGYTF

j_gene: TRBJ1-4
len: 13
abundance: .
d_gene: .
v_gene: TRBV5-1
CDR3nt: TGCGCCAGCAGCTTGTCGGGGGGTGAAAAACTGTTTTTT
CDR3aa: CASSLSGGEKLFF